This entry describes one TCR beta chain. Patients aged 18 to 65 with hyperthyroidism were newly diagnosed, with duration under 2 months. Exclusion of patients followed from uncontrolled infection, other autoimmune disease, pregnancy or lactation. This sample was taken from a study of T cells in Graves' hyperthyroidism and ophthalmopathy. Amplification of TCR beta CDR3 regions used RNA as the template. First-round RT-PCR targeting the TCR CDR3 was performed with the HTBI primer set. TCRdb independently ran MiXCR on the multiplex PCR reads; one entry per CDR3 protein. Of 150,000 or so distinct CDR3 sequences listed, 8% to 9.5% were seen once; the top ten hold approximately 20%. The CDR3 runs to 15 residues. V shed 6 bases and J shed 0 bases, with 13 bases lying between them.

The rearrangement joins TRBV12-3 or TRBV12-4 to TRBJ2-3, with no clear D. The clonotype originates from a woman between 18 and 29 years old with Graves' hyperthyroidism that later progressed to Graves' ophthalmopathy. Sequencing was done on a sample of blood. As DNA, the CDR3 is TGTGCCAGCAGACGGCTAGGTGGGAGCACAGATACGCAGTATTTT. Its protein product is CASRRLGGSTDTQYF.